Presented here are 15 T cell receptor beta chains from one specimen sequenced in a study of T cells in women clearing cervical HPV infection. Only in-frame clones appear in the TCRdb table, and some are missing; sequencing was by immunoSEQ multiplex PCR. Reported are more than 11,000 clones; the ten largest clones contain less than 25%. Sequenced sample: blood buffy coat. The receptors were gathered from a woman between 18 and 75 years old with a cervical HPV16 infection that either progressed to CIN3+ or cleared (not recorded which).

With regard to this clone: The CDR3 is cut off 3 residues early in the read; its end comes from the germline J gene. This chain joins TRBV19 and TRBJ1-2; 7 bases fit TRBD1. The CDR3 is 15 amino acids. Germline V gene sequence: CDR1 LNHDA, CDR2 SQIVND (reference sequence). The CDR3 bases that were read are TGTGCCAGTAGGACAGGGCCCCTTGAGCACAATGAC. It is translated as CASRTGPLEHND. The entire CDR3 sequence reads CASRTGPLEHNDYTF.

Of note for this clone: The CDR3 end is not reached by the read, which stops 3 residues before it; the germline J gene fills it in. The chain links TRBV11-2 to TRBJ2-5; 8 bases align to TRBD2. This CDR3 comprises 15 residues. J was trimmed by 4 bases and V by 1 base; bases with no gene match: 5. CDR1 and CDR2 (germline): SGHAT, FQNNGV. The sequenced part of the CDR3 DNA is TGTGCCAGCAGCTTAGGCTGGACTAGCAGAGAGACC. The encoded protein is CASSLGWTSRET. The full CDR3 protein reads CASSLGWTSRETQYF.

About this clone itself: The read is 3 residues too short to cover the CDR3 end, so that end is filled in from the germline J gene. This rearrangement joins TRBV10-3 to TRBJ2-7; 12 bases are a match to TRBD1. The CDR3 loop spans 16 amino acids. Germline V gene data show CDR1 as ENHRY and CDR2 as SYGVKD. Trimming removed 0 bases from V and 5 bases from J; junction bases left unmatched: 5. CDR3 residues: CAISESGTGGFDEQYF. The part of the CDR3 DNA that was read is TGTGCCATCAGTGAGTCGGGGACAGGGGGCTTCGACGAG.

A remark on this clone: The CDR3 end falls 3 residues outside the read, so it is completed with the germline J gene. The chain employs TRBV2 and TRBJ2-3, with 7 positions matching TRBD1. This CDR3 is built from 14 residues. Germline V gene data show CDR1 as SNHLY and CDR2 as FYNNEI. The CDR3 protein is CASSEGTGQETQYF. The sequenced part of the CDR3 DNA is TGTGCCAGCAGTGAAGGGACAGGTCAAGAGACG.

A remark on this clone: The CDR3 end is not reached by the read, which stops 3 residues before it; the germline J gene fills it in. V and J are TRBV29-1 and TRBJ1-5; D perhaps matches TRBD1 (6 bases). The CDR3 has 14 residues. The germline V gene has CDR1 SQVTM and CDR2 ANQGSEA. The V and J ends lost 7 bases and 3 bases respectively, with 16 bases between them. The CDR3 bases that were read are TGCAGCGCCGCGACAGGAGGGTTCAATCAGCCC. Amino acid sequence: CSAATGGFNQP. The whole CDR3 reads CSAATGGFNQPQHF.

In the case of this clone: The read ends 3 residues shy of where the CDR3 ends; the end is completed using the germline J gene. The chain is built from TRBV18 and TRBJ1-5; 12 nucleotides align to TRBD1. The CDR3 length is 15 residues. Germline values: CDR1 KGHSH, CDR2 LQKENI. The V gene end was trimmed by 2 bases and the J gene end by 7 bases; junction bases not matched to a gene: 3. Incomplete CDR3 DNA: TGTGCCAGCTCACCAGGGACAGGGGGCGGCCAGCCC. Translated: CASSPGTGGGQP. The CDR3 reads in full as CASSPGTGGGQPQHF.

CDR3 bases read: TGTGCCAGTAGTATCTTTGCAGGGGGTACG. This codes for CASSIFAGGT. The whole CDR3 reads CASSIFAGGTQYF. The rearrangement joins TRBV19 to TRBJ2-3; 7 positions agree with TRBD1. With the read ending 3 residues before the CDR3 end, the germline J gene is used to fill in that end. The V gene's germline CDR1 is LNHDA and CDR2 SQIVND (reference sequence). This CDR3 has 13 residues. V shed 3 bases, J shed 8 bases, and the junction held 5 bases outside the gene matches.

Concerning this clone itself: The sequenced fragment ends 3 residues before the CDR3 boundary, so the rest is inferred from the germline J gene. Other DNA sequences in the sample encode the same CDR3. This sequence joins TRBV6-1 and TRBJ1-1; D may be TRBD1 (6 bases). The V gene's germline CDR1 is MNHNS and CDR2 SASEGT. This CDR3 region has 17 residues. CDR3 residues: CASSEGPQLAGQETAFF. The part of the CDR3 DNA that was read is TGTGCCAGCAGTGAAGGACCTCAACTAGCGGGACAAGAGACC.

Points on this clone: Read data end 3 residues before the CDR3 end; the end is taken from the germline J gene. V gene TRBV2 combines with J gene TRBJ1-1; D is uncertain. V was clipped by 5 bases and J by 0 bases, with 10 bases between them. The CDR3 is 14 amino acids. Per the germline V gene, CDR1 is SNHLY and CDR2 is FYNNEI. The CDR3 here is CASSRSQLNTEAFF. The sequenced CDR3 bases are TGTGCCAGCAGTAGGTCGCAGTTGAACACTGAA.

A word on this clone: The read is 3 residues too short to cover the CDR3 end, so that end is filled in from the germline J gene. The V gene is TRBV20-1, the J gene TRBJ1-1, with TRBD1 matching over 12 bases. Germline CDR1 is DFQATT and CDR2 is SNEGSKA (reference sequence). V was clipped by 6 bases and J by 3 bases; unmatched bases: 8. The CDR3 length is 15 residues. The chain's CDR3 is CSAGPGQGAYTEAFF. CDR3 DNA (partial): TGCAGTGCGGGTCCGGGACAGGGGGCTTACACTGAA.

As to this clone: The read gets to within 3 residues of the CDR3 end, and the germline J gene fills in the rest. This chain uses TRBV7-9 with TRBJ2-5; D gene ambiguous. Germline CDR1 is SEHNR and CDR2 is FQNEAQ (reference sequence). The CDR3 is 13 residues long. Trimming left V 0 bases short and J 3 bases short, with 5 bases between. CDR3 protein: CASSLAVEETQYF. Incomplete CDR3 DNA: TGTGCCAGCAGCTTAGCGGTAGAAGAGACC.

Note on this clone: The read is 3 residues too short to cover the CDR3 end, so that end is filled in from the germline J gene. The genes are TRBV29-1 and TRBJ1-2; possibly TRBD1 for D (5 bases). The germline V and J ends were trimmed by 3 bases and 7 bases, with 18 bases remaining between them. The CDR3 length is 14 residues. Germline-derived CDR1 and CDR2 are SQVTM and ANQGSEA. The CDR3 here is CSVDGIGGFRGYTF. Partial CDR3 DNA: TGCAGCGTTGATGGGATTGGGGGGTTTCGTGGC.

On this clone: Read data end 3 residues before the CDR3 end; the end is taken from the germline J gene. The rearrangement links TRBV7-2 to TRBJ2-3, with 8 positions matching TRBD2. V lost 5 bases, J lost 2 bases, and 6 bases stayed unmatched. From germline, CDR1 is SGHTA and CDR2 FQGNSA. The CDR3 runs to 15 residues. The CDR3 bases that were read are TGTGCCAGCAGCGGGCGCGGGGGGTTCACAGATACG. Residues: CASSGRGGFTDT. The full-length CDR3 reads as CASSGRGGFTDTQYF.

To note about this clone: The read comes to an end 3 residues before the CDR3 does, leaving the germline J gene to fill in the end. The rearrangement uses TRBV12-5 and TRBJ2-7; 7 bases line up with TRBD1. Germline CDR1 is LGHNT and CDR2 is FRNRAP. Trimming removed 0 bases from V and 1 base from J; junction bases left unmatched: 3. The CDR3 loop spans 15 amino acids. CDR3 DNA (partial): TGTGCTAGTGGTTTGGTTGCACAGGGGTCCTACGAG. Protein product: CASGLVAQGSYE. The complete CDR3 protein is CASGLVAQGSYEQYF.

A note on this clone: The sequence runs out 3 residues before the end of the CDR3; the remainder is reconstructed from the germline J gene. The chain links TRBV6-2 or TRBV6-3 to TRBJ1-6; the D is unclear. Looked up from germline, CDR1 is MNHEY and CDR2 is SVGEGT. The CDR3 spans 12 residues. Trimming pared 5 bases from V and 8 bases from J, leaving 7 bases between. The CDR3 reads CASSRADSPLHF. Incomplete CDR3 DNA: TGTGCCAGCAGTCGAGCCGATTCACCC.